Listed here are 22 T cell receptor beta chains from one sample, sequenced in a study of T-cell memory formation after mild COVID-19. One entry per CDR3 protein results from TCRdb running MiXCR on the 5' RACE reads. The table lists 350,000 to 500,000 distinct CDR3 sequences, around 18% of them singletons. Sequenced: PBMCs or a T cell subset sorted from them (not recorded which). All receptors derive from an adult woman who had mild COVID-19 (a few samples of this study predate the infection). Cell type and time point are not known.

This clonotype was found many times. CDR3 region: CASRPGQNLNTEAFF. In nucleotides, the CDR3 is TGTGCCAGCAGACCGGGACAGAACCTGAACACTGAAGCTTTCTTT. The chain links TRBV12-3 or TRBV12-4 to TRBJ1-1; 7 nucleotides line up with TRBD1. V gave up 6 bases and J gave up 0 bases; unmatched junction bases: 7. The CDR3 spans 15 residues.

This clonotype was found many times. V usage is TRBV6-5 and J usage is TRBJ1-6; 7 positions match TRBD1. This CDR3 has 14 amino acids. Germline lookup yields CDR1 MNHEY and CDR2 SVGAGI. V shed 10 bases and J 3 bases; nucleotides not matched to a gene: 6. The CDR3: CATRRDSYNSPLHF. For the CDR3, the DNA is TGTGCCACGCGCCGGGACAGCTATAATTCACCCCTCCACTTT.

The rearrangement links TRBV20-1 to TRBJ2-4, with D perhaps assigned TRBD1 or TRBD2 (7 bases each). The V gene lost 6 bases and the J gene lost 0 bases, with 21 bases spanning the gap. Germline CDR1 and CDR2: DFQATT and SNEGSKA (reference sequence). This CDR3 comprises 17 residues. The CDR3 DNA is TGCAGTGCCAGGGGGGGGCTAGCGGCGAAAGCCAAAAACATTCAGTACTTC. Encoded protein: CSARGGLAAKAKNIQYF.

This rearrangement joins TRBV20-1 to TRBJ2-7; D perhaps matches TRBD1 (6 bases). Germline V gene lookup returns CDR1 DFQATT and CDR2 SNEGSKA (reference sequence). The V end lost 4 bases, the J end lost 4 bases, and 20 bases lay between the germline ends. This CDR3 spans 15 amino acids. In DNA form, the CDR3 reads TGCAGTGCTACATTTCCCGAGACAGGCGCATACGAGCAGTACTTC. Translating gives CSATFPETGAYEQYF.

The chain is built from TRBV4-1 and TRBJ1-2; TRBD1 is a possible D gene (5 bases). The CDR3 contains 15 residues. V was shortened by 0 bases and J by 6 bases, with 14 bases between the two germline ends. The germline V gene has CDR1 MGHRA and CDR2 YSYEKL. CDR3 in amino acids: CASSQDAGPLNGYTF. The DNA for the CDR3 is TGCGCCAGCAGCCAAGACGCGGGACCCCTTAATGGCTACACCTTC.

This chain joins TRBV29-1 and TRBJ2-2, with 10 bases aligning to TRBD1. CDR3 size: 12 residues. Germline V gene lookup returns CDR1 SQVTM and CDR2 ANQGSEA. Trimming cost V 7 bases and J 4 bases; bases outside gene matches: 0. CDR3 protein: CSGTGGTGELFF. The CDR3 coding sequence is TGCAGCGGGACAGGGGGCACCGGGGAGCTGTTTTTT.

The chain employs TRBV3-1 and TRBJ1-1; perhaps TRBD1 as D (6 bases). This CDR3 spans 12 amino acids. V lost 0 bases, J lost 12 bases, and 11 bases lay in between. Germline lookup yields CDR1 LGHDT and CDR2 YNNKEL (reference sequence). The CDR3 sequence is CASSQEDSTPFF. CDR3 DNA sequence: TGTGCCAGCAGCCAAGAGGACAGTACTCCTTTCTTT.

The gene calls are TRBV5-8 and TRBJ1-2, with 7 bases identical to TRBD1. CDR1 is SGHTS, CDR2 YDEGEE, per germline. The CDR3 is 13 amino acids. J was trimmed by 5 bases and V by 7 bases; bases with no gene match: 8. The CDR3 here is CASGGTADYGYTF. CDR3 nucleotides: TGTGCCAGCGGAGGGACAGCTGATTATGGCTACACCTTC. Drawing the rest from reference TRBV5-8 and TRBJ1-2, the complete variable domain is EAGVTQSPTHLIKTRGQQATLRCSPISGHTSVYWYQQALGLGLQFLLWYDEGEERNRGNFPPRFSGRQFPNYSSELNVNALELEDSALYLCASGGTADYGYTFGSGTRLTVV.

The chain combines TRBV20-1 with TRBJ1-1; 12 bases fit TRBD1. Trimming cost V 3 bases and J 0 bases; bases outside gene matches: 5. This CDR3 is built from 16 residues. Germline-derived CDR1 and CDR2 are DFQATT and SNEGSKA (reference sequence). The CDR3 region is CSASRDRGLLNTEAFF. In DNA, the CDR3 is TGCAGTGCTAGTCGGGACAGGGGGCTTTTGAACACTGAAGCTTTCTTT.

This chain links TRBV6-5 with TRBJ2-3; 9 nucleotides align to TRBD1. The V gene end was trimmed by 10 bases and the J gene end by 2 bases; junction bases not matched to a gene: 10. CDR1 and CDR2 (germline): MNHEY, SVGAGI. The CDR3 sequence is 15 residues long. The CDR3 here is CATQNRDRATDTQYF. The CDR3 DNA reads TGTGCCACCCAAAACCGGGACAGGGCCACAGATACGCAGTATTTT.

The rearrangement uses TRBV3-1 and TRBJ1-2, with 9 bases lining up with TRBD1. The germline V gene has CDR1 LGHDT and CDR2 YNNKEL (reference sequence). The CDR3 is 15 residues long. Trimming removed 4 bases from V and 4 bases from J; junction bases left unmatched: 7. The CDR3: CASSLGTGPSYGYTF. The CDR3 nucleotides are TGTGCCAGCAGCCTTGGGACAGGGCCAAGCTATGGCTACACCTTC.

For this clonotype: Sequence at one end of the junction differs from germline and may be a read error. The chain employs TRBV7-6 and TRBJ2-3; the D is unclear. The CDR3 totals 15 residues. Germline V gene sequence: CDR1 SGHVS, CDR2 FNYEAQ. The CDR3 DNA reads as TGTGACAGCAGCTTAGCTGGCACCAGCACAGATACGCAGTATTTT. Its translation is CDSSLAGTSTDTQYF. Based on the CDR3 plus reference TRBV7-6 and TRBJ2-3, the full variable domain is GAGVSQSPRYKVTKRGQDVALRCDPISGHVSLYWYRQALGQGPEFLTYFNYEAQQDKSGLPNDRFSAERPEGSISTLTIQRTEQRDSAMYRCDSSLAGTSTDTQYFGPGTRLTVL.

The chain recombines TRBV10-3 with TRBJ1-1; D call uncertain. The ends were cut back, 5 bases at V and 5 bases at J, with 12 bases in the middle. CDR3 length equals 13 residues. From germline, CDR1 is ENHRY and CDR2 SYGVKD. The CDR3 region is CAISQARETEAFF. The CDR3 coding sequence is TGTGCCATCAGTCAAGCGCGGGAGACTGAAGCTTTCTTT.

The gene calls are TRBV18 and TRBJ2-7, with TRBD2 matching over 7 bases. This CDR3 comprises 14 residues. From germline, CDR1 is KGHSH and CDR2 LQKENI. The ends lost 4 bases at V and 3 bases at J; junction bases unmatched: 6. In DNA form, the CDR3 reads TGTGCCAGCTCACACAAGCCGGGAGGCTACGAGCAGTACTTC. Translated, it gives CASSHKPGGYEQYF.

V gene TRBV5-4 combines with J gene TRBJ1-1, with 11 bases that match TRBD1. With V trimmed by 3 bases and J by 11 bases, 6 bases remained unmatched. This CDR3 region has 13 residues. Per germline, CDR1 SGHNT and CDR2 YYREEE (reference sequence). CDR3 bases: TGTGCCAGCAGCTCCCAGGGGGACAGGGGGGCTTTCTTT. Its protein is CASSSQGDRGAFF.

This chain uses TRBV27 with TRBJ1-2; 7 positions match TRBD1. Looked up from germline, CDR1 is MNHEY and CDR2 is SMNVEV (reference sequence). V lost 5 bases and J lost 6; bases outside the gene matches: 30. The CDR3 has 21 residues. Here the CDR3 reads CASSPLLLLFRGDDSSNGYTF. In DNA form, the CDR3 reads TGTGCCAGCAGTCCCCTCCTCCTACTCTTCAGGGGGGACGATAGTTCGAATGGCTACACCTTC.

This chain uses TRBV18 with TRBJ2-5, with 8 bases aligning to TRBD2. CDR3 length equals 17 residues. Per germline, CDR1 KGHSH and CDR2 LQKENI. V dropped 3 bases and J dropped 2; count of bases not matched to a gene: 11. CDR3 protein: CASSPPPLAGIQETQYF. Written as DNA, the CDR3 is TGTGCCAGCTCACCCCCCCCATTAGCGGGGATACAAGAGACCCAGTACTTC.

This clonotype was detected only a few times. This chain connects TRBV7-3 to TRBJ2-2, with TRBD2 matching over 7 bases. CDR1 and CDR2 from the germline V gene are SGHTA and FQGTGA. CDR3 length: 15 residues. After removal of 3 bases from V and 1 base from J, the junction contained 2 bases not matched to a gene. CDR3 nucleotides: TGTGCCAGCAGCTTCGGCGGGAGGAACACCGGGGAGCTGTTTTTT. It specifies CASSFGGRNTGELFF.

The chain has TRBV5-4 and TRBJ2-1, with 7 bases that match TRBD2. The germline V gene encodes CDR1 SGHNT and CDR2 YYREEE (reference sequence). V was clipped by 4 bases and J by 1 base; unmatched bases: 5. This CDR3 is built from 15 residues. In DNA, the CDR3 is TGTGCCAGCAGCATTAGCGGGTATTCCTACAATGAGCAGTTCTTC. This encodes CASSISGYSYNEQFF.

This clonotype has just a few counts. Sequence at one end of the junction differs from germline and may be a read error. The CDR3 DNA follows: TGTGCCAGCAGTCCAACACCTGGGAACACCATATATTTT. Protein product: CASSPTPGNTIYF. The rearrangement joins TRBV12-3 or TRBV12-4 to TRBJ1-3; D remains ambiguous. The CDR3 is 13 residues long.

The V call is TRBV7-3, the J call TRBJ1-4, with D possibly TRBD1 on 6 matching bases. Trimming removed 5 bases at V and 0 bases at J, with 16 bases between. The CDR3 is 17 amino acids. From germline, CDR1 is SGHTA and CDR2 FQGTGA. Here the CDR3 reads CASSPRGDSATNEKLFF. The DNA for the CDR3 is TGTGCCAGCAGCCCTAGGGGGGACTCTGCAACTAATGAAAAACTGTTTTTT.

This sequence joins TRBV12-3 or TRBV12-4 and TRBJ1-2; D ambiguous. The CDR3 is made up of 13 amino acids. V was trimmed by 8 bases and J by 6 bases, leaving 16 bases between them. Written as DNA, the CDR3 is TGTGCCAGCGGGCAAAGGGTGAGAGATGGCTACACCTTC. This sequence encodes CASGQRVRDGYTF.